What follows are 21 T cell receptor beta chains derived from one specimen sequenced in a study of blood T cells in healthy people across ages. Then a second PCR, running roughly 7 to 11 cycles, was carried out with a sample-barcoded 5' primer and a J-beta primer mix. TCRdb independently ran MiXCR on the 5' RACE reads; one entry per CDR3 protein. The data show 1.8 million or so distinct CDR3 sequences, around 40% seen once. The sequencing input was blood. All receptors come from a human donor in good health.

This chain connects TRBV7-2 to TRBJ2-7; no reliable D call. The CDR3 has 14 residues. V lost 0 bases to trimming and J lost 5 bases, with 11 bases between them. Germline CDR1 reads SGHTA; CDR2 reads FQGNSA. The CDR3 DNA follows: TGTGCCAGCAGCTTAGCCGGCTCTTACCACGAGCAGTACTTC. Its translation is CASSLAGSYHEQYF.

This clonotype was detected a few times. V gene TRBV7-6 combines with J gene TRBJ2-5; 8 positions match TRBD2. V trimming: 5 bases; J trimming: 3 bases; junction bases outside the gene matches: 17. The CDR3 runs 18 residues. In germline, CDR1 is SGHVS, CDR2 FNYEAQ. CDR3 loop: CASSRGYRSGGPKETQYF. CDR3 nucleotides: TGTGCCAGCAGCCGAGGTTATAGGAGCGGGGGTCCAAAAGAGACCCAGTACTTC.

This chain connects TRBV5-1 to TRBJ2-1, with TRBD1 matching 7 bases. The length of the CDR3 is 16 residues. The germline gives CDR1 SGHRS, CDR2 YFSETQ. V dropped 6 bases and J dropped 5; count of bases not matched to a gene: 14. The CDR3 spells CASTLDRDSFNNEQFF. The CDR3 nucleotides are TGCGCCAGCACCCTAGACCGGGACAGCTTTAACAATGAGCAGTTCTTC.

This clonotype was seen ten or more times. The chain carries TRBV4-2 and TRBJ2-6; TRBD2 matches 7 bases. The CDR3 runs to 16 residues. Germline V gives CDR1 LGHNA, CDR2 YNFKEQ. The ends lost 0 bases at V and 3 bases at J; junction bases unmatched: 2. CDR3 loop: CASSQDAGVGANVLTF. DNA of the CDR3: TGTGCCAGCAGCCAAGATGCGGGGGTTGGGGCCAACGTCCTGACTTTC.

This clonotype was detected a few times. V gene TRBV5-5 combines with J gene TRBJ1-2; no clear D. Germline values: CDR1 SGHKS, CDR2 YYEKEE (reference sequence). V lost 4 bases and J 5 bases, leaving 15 bases between the germline ends. This CDR3 has 14 amino acids. The CDR3 loop reads CASSTGPIGYGYTF. For the CDR3, the DNA is TGTGCCAGCAGCACGGGCCCCATAGGGTATGGCTACACCTTC.

This clonotype was recorded a few times. The V gene is TRBV12-5, the J gene TRBJ1-1; D not certain. Per germline, CDR1 LGHNT and CDR2 FRNRAP. The CDR3 contains 13 residues. V was pared by 1 base and J by 11 bases, with 14 bases between. CDR3 region: CASGLEKGRVAFF. The CDR3 DNA is TGTGCTAGTGGTTTGGAGAAAGGGAGAGTGGCTTTCTTT.

The chain is built from TRBV12-3 or TRBV12-4 and TRBJ2-1; D ambiguous. This CDR3 is 16 amino acids long. V shed 5 bases and J shed 4 bases, with 18 bases lying between them. This CDR3 is CASSPAGMLPYNEQFF. The DNA for the CDR3 is TGTGCCAGCAGTCCAGCTGGGATGTTGCCTTACAATGAGCAGTTCTTC.

The chain joins TRBV28 to TRBJ2-5, with 8 bases that match TRBD1. The CDR3 length is 17 residues. Per germline, CDR1 MDHEN and CDR2 SYDVKM. The J segment lost 5 bases and the V segment lost 3 bases, leaving 14 bases of the junction unmatched. CDR3 protein: CASSFLRGQGAGETQYF. CDR3 sequence (DNA): TGTGCCAGCAGTTTTCTCCGGGGCCAGGGGGCTGGGGAGACCCAGTACTTC.

This clonotype was recorded only once. The genes are TRBV27 and TRBJ2-7, with D perhaps TRBD1 (5 bases). This CDR3 spans 16 amino acids. V was cut by 3 bases and J by 3 bases, with 18 bases left in between. CDR1 is MNHEY and CDR2 is SMNVEV in the germline V gene (reference sequence). CDR3 sequence (DNA): TGTGCCAGCAGTTTGGGGCCCCGCAGAAAAGACTACGAGCAGTACTTC. It yields the protein CASSLGPRRKDYEQYF.

Only a few counts were recorded for this clonotype. The chain links TRBV29-1 to TRBJ2-7; tentative D call: TRBD1 (6 bases). V was pared by 5 bases and J by 2 bases, with 13 bases between. CDR3 length: 13 residues. CDR1 is SQVTM and CDR2 is ANQGSEA in the germline V gene. The CDR3 region has the DNA TGCAGCGTTAAGGACAGTGCCCCCTACGAGCAGTACTTC. It specifies CSVKDSAPYEQYF.

This clonotype was detected ten times or more. This chain joins TRBV6-5 and TRBJ2-7; D not resolved. This CDR3 region has 13 residues. Germline CDR1 is MNHEY and CDR2 is SVGAGI. V lost 0 bases and J 4 bases, leaving 7 bases between the germline ends. CDR3 in amino acids: CASSYSNRYEQYF. The CDR3 region has the DNA TGTGCCAGCAGTTACTCGAATAGGTACGAGCAGTACTTC.

The sample holds a few counts of this clonotype. The chain employs TRBV30 and TRBJ2-3; 10 bases line up with TRBD1. The trim removed 7 bases at V and 3 bases at J, leaving 10 bases unmatched. Germline loops: CDR1 GTSNPN, CDR2 SVGIG (reference sequence). The CDR3 loop spans 15 amino acids. The CDR3 loop reads CALQPGQGWTDTQYF. The DNA for the CDR3 is TGTGCCTTACAACCGGGACAGGGGTGGACAGATACGCAGTATTTT. Supplemented by reference TRBV30 and TRBJ2-3, the full variable domain reads SQTIHQWPATLVQPVGSPLSLECTVEGTSNPNLYWYRQAAGRGLQLLFYSVGIGQISSEVPQNLSASRPQDRQFILSSKKLLLSDSGFYLCALQPGQGWTDTQYFGPGTRLTVL.

This clonotype has more than one count but fewer than ten. This chain uses TRBV2 with TRBJ2-1, with D unresolved. V shed 1 base and J shed 8 bases, with 3 bases lying between them. The CDR3 sequence is 11 residues long. Germline values: CDR1 SNHLY, CDR2 FYNNEI. The CDR3 DNA reads TGTGCCAGCAGTGAAGGGTATGAGCAGTTCTTC. Translation: CASSEGYEQFF. Using reference TRBV2 and TRBJ2-1 for the parts outside the CDR3, the full variable domain is EPEVTQTPSHQVTQMGQEVILRCVPISNHLYFYWYRQILGQKVEFLVSFYNNEISEKSEIFDDQFSVERPDGSNFTLKIRSTKLEDSAMYFCASSEGYEQFFGPGTRLTVL.

The chain is built from TRBV2 and TRBJ1-2; 8 bases are a match to TRBD1. J was trimmed by 8 bases and V by 5 bases; bases with no gene match: 10. There are 14 residues in the CDR3. Germline V gene data show CDR1 as SNHLY and CDR2 as FYNNEI. DNA of the CDR3: TGTGCCAGCAGTCCTACGGACAGGGTAGGAGGCTACACCTTC. It is translated as CASSPTDRVGGYTF.

On this clonotype itself: This sequence may be a read error, since a much larger clone differs from it by one base. The chain uses TRBV7-6 and TRBJ2-5, with 7 bases identical to TRBD1. Gene TRBJ2-7 matches the end of the DNA better, so the J call may be wrong. Germline V gene lookup returns CDR1 SGHVS and CDR2 FNYEAQ. The CDR3 extends over 12 amino acids. The CDR3 sequence: CASSHDRVEQYF. The DNA of the CDR3 is TGTGCCAGCAGCCACGACAGGGTCGAGCAGTACTTC.

A few counts support this clonotype. In nucleotides, the CDR3 is TGCAGTGCTAGAGAAGCGTCCAAAGCTTTCTTT. Amino acid sequence: CSAREASKAFF. The V call is TRBV20-1, the J call TRBJ1-1; D unclear. Trimming took 0 bases from V and 9 from J, leaving 8 bases between them. The CDR3 runs to 11 residues. Germline V gene sequence: CDR1 DFQATT, CDR2 SNEGSKA (reference sequence).

The chain uses TRBV5-6 and TRBJ1-3; 11 bases line up with TRBD1. The CDR3 has 15 residues. Germline CDR1 is SGHDT and CDR2 is YYEEEE. With V trimmed by 4 bases and J by 3 bases, 3 bases remained unmatched. The CDR3 DNA follows: TGTGCCAGCAGCGTGGACAGGGGGCTTGGAAACACCATATATTTT. This gives the protein CASSVDRGLGNTIYF.

This sequence joins TRBV9 and TRBJ2-3, with TRBD2 matching 7 bases. The V gene's germline CDR1 is SGDLS and CDR2 YYNGEE. The CDR3 extends over 16 amino acids. J lost 2 bases, V lost 1 base, and 7 bases had no gene match. The CDR3 region has the DNA TGTGCCAGCAGCGTATTCGGGGGGATCATCACAGATACGCAGTATTTT. It codes for CASSVFGGIITDTQYF.

The V call is TRBV6-2 or TRBV6-3, the J call TRBJ2-3; D is unclear. Trimming left V 3 bases short and J 6 bases short, with 7 bases between. This CDR3 contains 12 residues. Looked up from germline, CDR1 is MNHEY and CDR2 is SVGEGT. The DNA for the CDR3 is TGTGCCAGCAGTTATCAAGTGGATACGCAGTATTTT. Translated, it gives CASSYQVDTQYF.

The sample holds a few counts of this clonotype. The V gene is TRBV29-1, the J gene TRBJ2-7, with 7 bases lining up with TRBD1. The germline CDR1 and CDR2 sequences are SQVTM and ANQGSEA. V dropped 0 bases and J dropped 4; count of bases not matched to a gene: 12. The CDR3 contains 16 residues. This chain's CDR3 is CSVEEAKLGQRYEQYF. In DNA form, the CDR3 reads TGCAGCGTTGAAGAAGCCAAACTGGGACAGCGATACGAGCAGTACTTC.

The chain recombines TRBV9 with TRBJ2-6; D is uncertain. Germline CDR1 and CDR2: SGDLS and YYNGEE. V was cut by 3 bases and J by 0 bases, with 7 bases left in between. The CDR3 consists of 15 residues. CDR3 sequence: CASSALSSGANVLTF. CDR3 sequence (DNA): TGTGCCAGCAGCGCACTATCCTCTGGGGCCAACGTCCTGACTTTC.